A selection of T cell receptor beta chains follows, all from one sample in a study of CD8 T cells in Susac syndrome. TCRdb processed the immunoSEQ multiplex PCR reads anew with MiXCR; each CDR3 protein has one entry. The sample consists of 75,000 to 80,000 distinct CDR3 sequences, approximately 94% of them appearing once. Sequenced: CD8+ T cells from PBMCs. These receptors all stem from a human donor with Susac syndrome. CDR3s include the opening cysteine and the closing phenylalanine or tryptophan. A D gene is named only where the DNA matches it firmly. Some rows have no size entry. The others give once, few or many, or a class for an expanded clone.

j_call	v_call	clone_size	d_call	cdr3_aa	cdr3_nt
TRBJ2-1	TRBV15	-	TRBD1	CATSSSGQANEQFF	TGTGCCACCAGCTCTTCGGGACAGGCTAATGAGCAGTTCTTC
TRBJ1-5	TRBV20-1	-	-	CSARIRGQGKSQPQHF	TGCAGTGCTAGAATCCGGGGGCAGGGAAAGAGTCAGCCCCAGCATTTT
TRBJ2-7	TRBV5-4	-	-	CASSFGRTYEQYF	TGTGCCAGCAGCTTCGGCAGAACCTACGAGCAGTACTTC
TRBJ2-7	TRBV10-3	few	-	CASGGNEQYF	TGTGCCTCCGGCGGGAACGAGCAGTACTTC
TRBJ2-7	TRBV20-1	-	-	CSARVENSYEQYF	TGCAGTGCTAGAGTCGAGAATTCCTACGAGCAGTACTTC
TRBJ2-2	TRBV9	-	TRBD2	CASSVTSGGNTGELFF	TGTGCCAGCAGCGTGACTAGCGGGGGGAACACCGGGGAGCTGTTTTTT
TRBJ2-6	TRBV30	-	-	CASPHVGESKGGANVLTF	TGTGCCTCCCCTCACGTGGGAGAATCTAAAGGTGGGGCCAACGTCCTGACTTTC
TRBJ1-6	TRBV4-1	-	-	CASSPEAGSVGGSPLHF	TGCGCCAGCAGCCCCGAAGCGGGTTCCGTGGGGGGGTCACCCCTCCACTTT
TRBJ1-2	TRBV5-1	-	TRBD1	CASSHLRTGTSYGYTF	TGCGCCAGCAGCCACCTTCGGACAGGGACGAGCTATGGCTACACCTTC
TRBJ2-2	TRBV5-6	-	-	CASSSGGELFF	TGTGCCAGCAGCTCCGGCGGGGAGCTGTTTTTT
TRBJ1-5	TRBV9	-	TRBD1	CASSADRDISQPQHF	TGTGCCAGCAGCGCCGACAGGGATATTAGTCAGCCCCAGCATTTT
TRBJ2-7	TRBV12-3/TRBV12-4	-	TRBD2	CASSPPGLAGSYEQYF	TGTGCCAGCAGTCCACCGGGACTAGCGGGATCCTACGAGCAGTACTTC
TRBJ2-1	TRBV9	-	-	CASSPREGGAYNEQFF	TGTGCCAGCAGCCCCCGTGAGGGGGGTGCCTACAATGAGCAGTTCTTC
TRBJ1-1	TRBV4-1	-	-	CASSQVRNRAAFF	TGCGCCAGCAGCCAAGTGAGAAACAGGGCGGCTTTCTTT
TRBJ1-2	TRBV29-1	-	-	CSVVGGADGYTF	TGCAGCGTTGTAGGGGGGGCGGATGGCTACACCTTC
TRBJ1-1	TRBV24-1	-	TRBD1	CATSVRTGRNTEAFF	TGTGCCACCAGTGTCCGGACAGGCAGGAACACTGAAGCTTTCTTT
TRBJ2-5	TRBV9	-	TRBD2	CASSPGLVGQETQYF	TGTGCCAGCAGCCCCGGACTAGTCGGTCAAGAGACCCAGTACTTC
TRBJ2-1	TRBV9	-	-	CASSVKTVGALYNEQFF	TGTGCCAGCAGCGTTAAGACAGTAGGAGCTCTGTACAATGAGCAGTTCTTC
TRBJ2-6	TRBV19	-	-	CASSHGTTFSGANVLTF	TGTGCCAGTAGCCACGGGACAACTTTCTCTGGGGCCAACGTCCTGACTTTC
TRBJ2-5	TRBV14	-	-	CASSPPRGGREETQYF	TGTGCCAGCAGCCCCCCGCGCGGCGGAAGGGAAGAGACCCAGTACTTC
TRBJ2-2	TRBV7-9	once	-	CASSLGAAGELFF	TGTGCCAGCAGCTTAGGTGCGGCCGGGGAGCTGTTTTTT
TRBJ2-5	TRBV11-2	-	-	CASSQRETQYF	TGTGCCAGCAGTCAAAGGGAGACCCAGTACTTC
TRBJ2-1	TRBV12-3/TRBV12-4	-	TRBD2	CASSFASGGNEQFF	TGTGCCAGCAGTTTTGCTAGCGGGGGTAATGAGCAGTTCTTC
TRBJ1-5	TRBV9	once	-	CASSNGDSNQPQHF	TGTGCCAGCAGTAACGGGGATAGCAATCAGCCCCAGCATTTT
TRBJ2-6	TRBV7-9	-	TRBD1	CASSSARTGDSGANVLTF	TGTGCCAGCAGCTCCGCCCGGACAGGGGACTCTGGGGCCAACGTCCTGACTTTC
TRBJ2-4	TRBV4-3	-	-	CASSQARGFQNIQYF	TGCGCCAGCAGCCAAGCGAGGGGGTTTCAAAACATTCAGTACTTC
TRBJ2-3	TRBV10-3	-	TRBD2	CAITDVAGGRDTQYF	TGTGCCATCACCGACGTAGCGGGGGGCCGAGATACGCAGTATTTT
TRBJ1-6	TRBV27	-	-	CASSGGGSSPLHF	TGTGCCAGCAGTGGGGGCGGGAGTTCACCCCTCCACTTT
TRBJ2-3	TRBV11-2	-	TRBD2	CASTREWGGRTDTQYF	TGTGCCAGCACCCGTGAGTGGGGGGGGAGGACAGATACGCAGTATTTT
TRBJ2-3	TRBV27	-	-	CASSLIGDTDTQYF	TGTGCCAGCAGTTTAATAGGGGACACAGATACGCAGTATTTT
TRBJ2-3	TRBV15	few	TRBD1	CATSTPDRGKIDTQYF	TGTGCCACCAGCACTCCGGACAGGGGTAAAATAGATACGCAGTATTTT
TRBJ1-1	TRBV3-1	few	-	CASSQGLNTEAFF	TGTGCCAGCAGCCAGGGGTTGAACACTGAAGCTTTCTTT
TRBJ1-1	TRBV25-1	-	TRBD1	CASEGGGGVEAFF	TGTGCCAGCGAAGGGGGAGGGGGCGTTGAAGCTTTCTTT
TRBJ2-1	TRBV5-1	-	-	CASSSRQGKSHEQFF	TGCGCCAGCAGCTCCCGTCAGGGGAAGAGCCATGAGCAGTTCTTC
TRBJ2-2	TRBV29-1	-	TRBD1	CSVERIEQGATGELFF	TGCAGCGTTGAAAGAATAGAACAGGGGGCCACCGGGGAGCTGTTTTTT
TRBJ1-1	TRBV7-2	-	-	CASTLRGGAFF	TGTGCCAGCACTTTAAGGGGGGGAGCTTTCTTT
TRBJ2-1	TRBV6-2/TRBV6-3	-	TRBD1	CASSQTGIPSSYNEQFF	TGTGCCAGCAGTCAGACAGGGATCCCGAGCTCCTACAATGAGCAGTTCTTC
TRBJ1-2	TRBV12-3/TRBV12-4	-	-	CASSLQTRYGYTF	TGTGCCAGCAGCCTCCAGACCCGATATGGCTACACCTTC
TRBJ1-2	TRBV14	once	TRBD1	CASSQGGTAYGYTF	TGTGCCAGCAGCCAAGGTGGGACAGCCTATGGCTACACCTTC
TRBJ1-2	TRBV30	-	TRBD1	CAWRYRGQGPLPNYGYTF	TGTGCCTGGAGATACCGAGGACAGGGCCCTCTTCCTAACTATGGCTACACCTTC
TRBJ2-1	TRBV27	-	TRBD2	CASSDTGTSGEQFF	TGTGCCAGCAGCGATACGGGGACTAGTGGTGAGCAGTTCTTC
TRBJ2-3	TRBV20-1	-	-	CSASRGLADTQYF	TGCAGTGCTAGTCGGGGATTGGCAGATACGCAGTATTTT
TRBJ2-7	TRBV19	-	-	CASSLIGQSYEQYF	TGTGCCAGTAGCCTGATAGGCCAGTCCTACGAGCAGTACTTC
TRBJ2-7	TRBV13	few	TRBD2	CASSLGRDEQYF	TGTGCCAGCAGCTTGGGGAGGGACGAGCAGTACTTC
TRBJ1-2	TRBV12-3/TRBV12-4	-	-	CASSFSGDGYTF	TGTGCCAGCAGTTTTAGCGGGGATGGCTACACCTTC
TRBJ2-7	TRBV4-3	-	-	CASSQQGYYEQYF	TGCGCCAGCAGCCAACAGGGCTACTACGAGCAGTACTTC
TRBJ1-5	TRBV7-3	-	-	CASSPGDGGRQPQHF	TGTGCCAGCAGCCCAGGAGACGGGGGGCGTCAGCCCCAGCATTTT
TRBJ2-3	TRBV2	-	-	CASSDPSVKSDTQYF	TGTGCCAGCAGTGACCCTAGCGTTAAATCAGATACGCAGTATTTT
TRBJ2-7	TRBV7-2	-	-	CASSQRVYEQYF	TGTGCCAGCAGCCAAAGAGTTTACGAGCAGTACTTC
TRBJ2-7	TRBV7-8	-	TRBD1	CASSLGQAAYEQYF	TGTGCCAGCAGCCTTGGACAGGCCGCCTACGAGCAGTACTTC
TRBJ2-1	TRBV7-9	-	-	CASGEGNEQFF	TGTGCCAGCGGAGAGGGAAATGAGCAGTTCTTC
TRBJ2-7	TRBV7-2	-	-	CASSGGAGEQYF	TGTGCCAGCAGCGGGGGGGCGGGTGAGCAGTACTTC